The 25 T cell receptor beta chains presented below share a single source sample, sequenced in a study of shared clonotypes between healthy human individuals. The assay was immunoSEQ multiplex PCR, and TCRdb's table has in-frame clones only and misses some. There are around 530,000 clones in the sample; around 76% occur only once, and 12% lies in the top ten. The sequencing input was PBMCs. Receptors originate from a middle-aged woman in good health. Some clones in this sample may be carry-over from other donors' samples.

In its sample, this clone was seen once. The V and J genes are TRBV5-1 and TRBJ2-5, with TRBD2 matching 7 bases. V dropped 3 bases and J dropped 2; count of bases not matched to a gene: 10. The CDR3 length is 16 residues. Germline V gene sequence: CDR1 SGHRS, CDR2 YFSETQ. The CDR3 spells CASSWNLAAVQETQYF. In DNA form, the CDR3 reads TGCGCCAGCAGCTGGAATCTAGCGGCGGTGCAAGAGACCCAGTACTTC.

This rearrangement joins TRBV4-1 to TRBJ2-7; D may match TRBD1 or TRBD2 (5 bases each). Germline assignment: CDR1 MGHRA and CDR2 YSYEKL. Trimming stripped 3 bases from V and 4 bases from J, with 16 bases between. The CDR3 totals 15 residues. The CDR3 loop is CASSQVGAGKYEQYF. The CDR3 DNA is TGCGCCAGCAGCCAGGTGGGAGCAGGGAAGTACGAGCAGTACTTC.

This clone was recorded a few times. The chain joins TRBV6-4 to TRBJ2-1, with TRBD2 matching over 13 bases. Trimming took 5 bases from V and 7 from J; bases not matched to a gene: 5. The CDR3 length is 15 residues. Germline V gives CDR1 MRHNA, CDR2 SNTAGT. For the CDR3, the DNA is TGTGCCAGCAGTCACGGGACTAGCGGGATAAATGAGCAGTTCTTC. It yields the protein CASSHGTSGINEQFF.

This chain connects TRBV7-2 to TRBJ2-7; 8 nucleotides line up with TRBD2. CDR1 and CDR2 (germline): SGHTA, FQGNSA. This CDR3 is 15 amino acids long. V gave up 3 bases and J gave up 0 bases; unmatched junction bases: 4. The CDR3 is CASSFGSGDSYEQYF. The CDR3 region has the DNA TGTGCCAGCAGCTTTGGTAGCGGGGACTCCTACGAGCAGTACTTC.

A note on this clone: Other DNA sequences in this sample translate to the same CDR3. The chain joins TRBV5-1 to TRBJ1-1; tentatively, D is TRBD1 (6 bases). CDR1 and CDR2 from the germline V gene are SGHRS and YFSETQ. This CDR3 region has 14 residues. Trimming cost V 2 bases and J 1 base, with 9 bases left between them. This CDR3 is CASSLTGSNTEAFF. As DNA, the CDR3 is TGCGCCAGCAGCTTAACAGGGTCGAACACTGAAGCTTTCTTT.

The CDR3 protein is CASSESQGAYEQYF. The CDR3 DNA is TGTGCCAGCAGTGAGTCACAGGGAGCCTACGAGCAGTACTTC. V and J are TRBV2 and TRBJ2-7; maybe TRBD1 (6 bases). CDR1 is SNHLY, CDR2 FYNNEI, per germline. CDR3 size: 14 residues. Trimming left V 3 bases short and J 2 bases short, with 11 bases between.

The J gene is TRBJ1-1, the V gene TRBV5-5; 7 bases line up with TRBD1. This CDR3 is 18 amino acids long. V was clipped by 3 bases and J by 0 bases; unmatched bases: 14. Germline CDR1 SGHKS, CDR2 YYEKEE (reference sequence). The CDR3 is CASSSGGQTLIMNTEAFF. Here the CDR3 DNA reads TGTGCCAGCAGCTCGGGGGGACAGACTCTCATAATGAACACTGAAGCTTTCTTT.

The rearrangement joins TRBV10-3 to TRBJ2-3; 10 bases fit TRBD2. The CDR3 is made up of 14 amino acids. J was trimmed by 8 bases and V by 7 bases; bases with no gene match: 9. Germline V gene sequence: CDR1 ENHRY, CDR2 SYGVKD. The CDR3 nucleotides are TGTGCCATCAAAGGGGGCCTAGCGGGAGTTACGCAGTATTTT. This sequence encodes CAIKGGLAGVTQYF.

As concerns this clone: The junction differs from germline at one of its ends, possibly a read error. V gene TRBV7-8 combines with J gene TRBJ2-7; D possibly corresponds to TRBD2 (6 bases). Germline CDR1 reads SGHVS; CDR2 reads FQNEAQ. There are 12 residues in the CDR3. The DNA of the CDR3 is TGCGCCAGCAGCCAAGAGGGAGGCGAGCAGTACTTC. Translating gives CASSQEGGEQYF.

This chain's CDR3 is CASSSPSDFYTEAFF. The CDR3 bases are TGTGCCAGCAGCTCCCCATCGGATTTCTACACTGAAGCTTTCTTT. The chain is built from TRBV11-2 and TRBJ1-1; D gene uncertain. Per the germline V gene, CDR1 is SGHAT and CDR2 is FQNNGV. The CDR3 runs 15 residues. Deletions cut 4 bases from V and 3 bases from J, with 15 bases between.

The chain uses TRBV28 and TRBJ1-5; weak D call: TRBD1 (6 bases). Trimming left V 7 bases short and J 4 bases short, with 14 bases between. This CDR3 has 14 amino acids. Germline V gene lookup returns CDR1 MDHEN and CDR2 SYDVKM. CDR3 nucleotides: TGTGCCAGCATCGAGCAGGGGAGAAATCAGCCCCAGCATTTT. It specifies CASIEQGRNQPQHF.

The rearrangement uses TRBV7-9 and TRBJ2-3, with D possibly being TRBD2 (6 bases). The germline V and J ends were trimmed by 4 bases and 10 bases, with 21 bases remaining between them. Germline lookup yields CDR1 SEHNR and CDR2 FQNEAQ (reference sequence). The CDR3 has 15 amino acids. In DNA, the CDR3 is TGTGCCAGCAGCTCATCTTCCGGGACCCGGAGGGCGCAGTATTTT. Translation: CASSSSSGTRRAQYF.

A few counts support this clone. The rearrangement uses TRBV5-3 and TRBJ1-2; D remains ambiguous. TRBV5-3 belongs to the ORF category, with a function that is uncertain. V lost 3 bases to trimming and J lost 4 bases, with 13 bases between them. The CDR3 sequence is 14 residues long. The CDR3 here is CARSSWRPSYGYTF. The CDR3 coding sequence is TGTGCCAGAAGCTCCTGGAGGCCGTCCTATGGCTACACCTTC.

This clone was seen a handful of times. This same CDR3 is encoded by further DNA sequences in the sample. In DNA, the CDR3 is TGTGCCAGCAGGACCGCGACTGAAGCTTTCTTT. This translates into CASRTATEAFF. The chain has TRBV6-5 and TRBJ1-1; D is unresolved. The germline gives CDR1 MNHEY, CDR2 SVGAGI. The length of the CDR3 is 11 residues. Trimming removed 6 bases from V and 5 bases from J, with 7 bases in between.

In DNA form, the CDR3 reads TGCGCCAGCAGCCCCACCGGGACTAGCGGGAGGTGGAATGAGCAGTTCTTC. It is translated as CASSPTGTSGRWNEQFF. The chain employs TRBV4-3 and TRBJ2-1; 15 bases map to TRBD2. Looked up from germline, CDR1 is LGHNA and CDR2 is YSLEER. This CDR3 is built from 17 residues. The V gene end was trimmed by 4 bases and the J gene end by 7 bases; junction bases not matched to a gene: 8.

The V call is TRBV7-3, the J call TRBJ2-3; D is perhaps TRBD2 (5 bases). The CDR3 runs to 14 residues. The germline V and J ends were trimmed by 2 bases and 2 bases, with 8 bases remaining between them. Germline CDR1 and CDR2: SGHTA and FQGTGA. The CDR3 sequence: CASSLGSLTDTQYF. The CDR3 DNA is TGTGCCAGCAGCTTAGGGAGTCTCACAGATACGCAGTATTTT.

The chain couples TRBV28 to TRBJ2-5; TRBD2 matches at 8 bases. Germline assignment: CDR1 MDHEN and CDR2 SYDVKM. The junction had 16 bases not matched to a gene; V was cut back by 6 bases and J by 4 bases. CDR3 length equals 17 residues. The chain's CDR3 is CASSPQGLVSPRETQYF. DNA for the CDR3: TGTGCCAGCAGCCCCCAGGGACTAGTCTCCCCCCGAGAGACCCAGTACTTC.

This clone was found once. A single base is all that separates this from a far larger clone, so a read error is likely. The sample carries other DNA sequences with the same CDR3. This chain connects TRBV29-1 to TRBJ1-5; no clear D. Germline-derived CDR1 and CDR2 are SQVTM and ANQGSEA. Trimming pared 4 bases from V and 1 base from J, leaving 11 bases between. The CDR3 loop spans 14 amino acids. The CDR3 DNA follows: TGCAGCGTTGGAGAGCAATACAGCAATCAGCCCCAGCATTTT. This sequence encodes CSVGEQYSNQPQHF.

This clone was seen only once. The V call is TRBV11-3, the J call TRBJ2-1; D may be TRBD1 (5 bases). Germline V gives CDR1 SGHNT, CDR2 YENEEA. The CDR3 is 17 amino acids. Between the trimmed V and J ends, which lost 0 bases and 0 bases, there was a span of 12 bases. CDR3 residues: CASSLDWGGSSYNEQFF. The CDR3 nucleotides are TGTGCCAGCAGCTTAGACTGGGGCGGCAGCTCCTACAATGAGCAGTTCTTC.

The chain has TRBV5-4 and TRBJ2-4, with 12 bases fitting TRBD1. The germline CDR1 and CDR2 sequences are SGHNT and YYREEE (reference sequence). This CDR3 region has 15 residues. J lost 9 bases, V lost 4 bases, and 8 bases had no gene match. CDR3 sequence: CASSGGGQGARIQYF. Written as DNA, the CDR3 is TGTGCCAGCAGCGGAGGGGGACAGGGGGCACGCATTCAGTACTTC.

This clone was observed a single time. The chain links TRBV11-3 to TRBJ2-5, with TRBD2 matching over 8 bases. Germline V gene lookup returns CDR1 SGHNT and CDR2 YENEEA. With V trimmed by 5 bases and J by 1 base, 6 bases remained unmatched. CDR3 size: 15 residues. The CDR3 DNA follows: TGTGCCAGCAGCACTAGGAGCGGGAGCCAAGAGACCCAGTACTTC. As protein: CASSTRSGSQETQYF.

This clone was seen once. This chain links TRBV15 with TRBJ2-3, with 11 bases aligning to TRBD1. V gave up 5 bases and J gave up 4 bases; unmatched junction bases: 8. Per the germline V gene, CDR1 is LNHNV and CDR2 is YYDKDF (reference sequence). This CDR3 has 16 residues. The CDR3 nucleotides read TGTGCCACCAGCGACGGACAGGGGGCATCGGCAGATACGCAGTATTTT. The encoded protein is CATSDGQGASADTQYF.

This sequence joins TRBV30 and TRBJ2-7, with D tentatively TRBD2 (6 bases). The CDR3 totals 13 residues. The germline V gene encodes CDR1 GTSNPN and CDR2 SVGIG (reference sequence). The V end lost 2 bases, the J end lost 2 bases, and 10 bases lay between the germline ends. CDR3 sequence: CAWSSGVPYEQYF. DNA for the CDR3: TGTGCCTGGAGTTCGGGAGTCCCCTACGAGCAGTACTTC.

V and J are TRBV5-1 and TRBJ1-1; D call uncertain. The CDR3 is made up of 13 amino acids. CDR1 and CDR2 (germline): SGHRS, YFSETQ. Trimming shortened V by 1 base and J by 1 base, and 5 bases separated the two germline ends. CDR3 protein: CASSLFENTEAFF. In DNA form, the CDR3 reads TGCGCCAGCAGCTTGTTTGAGAACACTGAAGCTTTCTTT.

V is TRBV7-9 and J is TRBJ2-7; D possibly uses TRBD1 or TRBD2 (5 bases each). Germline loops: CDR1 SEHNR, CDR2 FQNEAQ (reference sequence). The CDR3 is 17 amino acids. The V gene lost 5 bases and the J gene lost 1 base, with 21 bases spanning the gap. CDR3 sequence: CASSQGRGVSGSYEQYF. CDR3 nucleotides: TGTGCCAGCAGCCAAGGGAGAGGGGTATCGGGGTCCTACGAGCAGTACTTC.